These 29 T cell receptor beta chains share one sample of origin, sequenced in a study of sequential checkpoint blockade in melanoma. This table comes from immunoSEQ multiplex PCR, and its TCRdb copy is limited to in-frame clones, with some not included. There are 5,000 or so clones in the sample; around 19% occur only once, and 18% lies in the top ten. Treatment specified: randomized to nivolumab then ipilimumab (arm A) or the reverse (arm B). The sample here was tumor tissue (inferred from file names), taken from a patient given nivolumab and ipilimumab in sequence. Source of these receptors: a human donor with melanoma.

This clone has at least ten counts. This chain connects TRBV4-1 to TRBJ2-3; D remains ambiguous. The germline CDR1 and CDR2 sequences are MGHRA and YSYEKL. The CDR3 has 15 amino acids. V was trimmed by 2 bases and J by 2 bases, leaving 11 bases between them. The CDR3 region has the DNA TGCGCCAGCAGCCAAAGGGCCGGCAACACAGATACGCAGTATTTT. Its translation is CASSQRAGNTDTQYF.

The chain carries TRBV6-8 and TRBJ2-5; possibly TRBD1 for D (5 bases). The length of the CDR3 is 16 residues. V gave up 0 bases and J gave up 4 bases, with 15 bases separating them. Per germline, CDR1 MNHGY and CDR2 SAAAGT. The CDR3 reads CASSYSSRELTETQYF. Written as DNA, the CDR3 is TGTGCCAGCAGTTACTCGTCCAGGGAATTGACAGAGACCCAGTACTTC.

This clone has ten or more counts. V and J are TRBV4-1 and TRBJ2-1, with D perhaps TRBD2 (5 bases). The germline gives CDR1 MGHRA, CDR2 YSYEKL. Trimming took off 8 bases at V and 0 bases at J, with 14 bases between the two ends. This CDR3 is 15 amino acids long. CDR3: CASFDTGSSYNEQFF. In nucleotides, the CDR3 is TGCGCCAGCTTTGACACTGGGAGCTCCTACAATGAGCAGTTCTTC.

The CDR3 region is CASSLNEGQGHGYTF. DNA of the CDR3: TGCGCCAGCAGCTTAAACGAGGGACAGGGCCATGGCTACACCTTC. The rearrangement joins TRBV5-1 to TRBJ1-2, with 9 bases matching TRBD1. The CDR3 sequence is 15 residues long. Germline V gene sequence: CDR1 SGHRS, CDR2 YFSETQ. After removal of 2 bases from V and 6 bases from J, the junction contained 8 bases not matched to a gene.

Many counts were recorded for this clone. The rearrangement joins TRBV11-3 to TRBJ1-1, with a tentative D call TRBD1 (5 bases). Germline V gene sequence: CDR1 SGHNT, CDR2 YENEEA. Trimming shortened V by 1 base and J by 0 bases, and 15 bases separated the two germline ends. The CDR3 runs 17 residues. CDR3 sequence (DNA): TGTGCCAGCAGCTTAGTGATAGGGGTGCGGATGAACACTGAAGCTTTCTTT. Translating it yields CASSLVIGVRMNTEAFF.

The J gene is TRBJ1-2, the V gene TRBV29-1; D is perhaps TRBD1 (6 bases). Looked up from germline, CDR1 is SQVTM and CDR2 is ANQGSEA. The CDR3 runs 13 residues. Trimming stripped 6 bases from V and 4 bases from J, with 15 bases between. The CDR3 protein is CSVVGGTSYGYTF. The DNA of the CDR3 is TGCAGCGTCGTGGGGGGGACAAGCTATGGCTACACCTTC.

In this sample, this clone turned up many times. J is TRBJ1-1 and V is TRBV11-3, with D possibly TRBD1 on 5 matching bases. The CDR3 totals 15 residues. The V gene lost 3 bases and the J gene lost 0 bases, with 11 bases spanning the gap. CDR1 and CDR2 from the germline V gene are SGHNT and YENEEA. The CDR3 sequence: CASSLIGGMNTEAFF. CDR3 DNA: TGTGCCAGCAGCTTGATCGGGGGGATGAACACTGAAGCTTTCTTT.

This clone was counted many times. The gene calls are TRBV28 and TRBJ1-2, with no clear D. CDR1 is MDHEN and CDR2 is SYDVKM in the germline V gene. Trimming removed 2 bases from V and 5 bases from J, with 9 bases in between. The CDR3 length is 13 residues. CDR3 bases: TGTGCCAGCAGTTTAAGGCAGCTTTATGGCTACACCTTC. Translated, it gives CASSLRQLYGYTF.

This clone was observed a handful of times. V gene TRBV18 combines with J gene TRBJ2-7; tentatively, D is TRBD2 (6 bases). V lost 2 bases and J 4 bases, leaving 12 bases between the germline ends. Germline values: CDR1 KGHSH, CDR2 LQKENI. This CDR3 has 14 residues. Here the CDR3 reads CASSPGGVRYEQYF. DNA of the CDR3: TGTGCCAGCTCACCAGGAGGGGTAAGGTACGAGCAGTACTTC.

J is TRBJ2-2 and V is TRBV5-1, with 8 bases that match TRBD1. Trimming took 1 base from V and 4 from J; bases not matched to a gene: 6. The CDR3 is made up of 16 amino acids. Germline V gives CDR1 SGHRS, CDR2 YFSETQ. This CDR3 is CASSLSGQGVTGELFF. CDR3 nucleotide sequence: TGCGCCAGCAGCTTGTCCGGACAGGGTGTCACCGGGGAGCTGTTTTTT.

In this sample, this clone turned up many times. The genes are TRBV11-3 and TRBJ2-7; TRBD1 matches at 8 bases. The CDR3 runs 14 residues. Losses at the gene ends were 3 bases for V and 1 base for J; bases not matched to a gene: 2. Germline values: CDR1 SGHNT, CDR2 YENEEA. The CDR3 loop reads CASSFGQGSYEQYF. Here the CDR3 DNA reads TGTGCCAGCAGCTTCGGACAGGGTTCCTACGAGCAGTACTTC.

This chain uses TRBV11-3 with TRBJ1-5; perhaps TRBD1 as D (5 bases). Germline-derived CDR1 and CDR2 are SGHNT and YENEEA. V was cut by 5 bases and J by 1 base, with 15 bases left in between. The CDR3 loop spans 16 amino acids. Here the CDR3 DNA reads TGTGCCAGCAGCCTAACCGGGACCGGGAGCAATCAGCCCCAGCATTTT. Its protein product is CASSLTGTGSNQPQHF.

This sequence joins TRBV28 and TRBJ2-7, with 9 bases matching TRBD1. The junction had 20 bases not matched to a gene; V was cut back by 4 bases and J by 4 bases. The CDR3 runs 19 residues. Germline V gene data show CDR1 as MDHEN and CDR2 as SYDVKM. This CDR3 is CASSSTRIHRGPKVYEQYF. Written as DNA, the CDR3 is TGTGCCAGCAGTTCGACTCGGATACACAGGGGGCCAAAAGTTTACGAGCAGTACTTC.

The CDR3 is CASSRANGATNEKLFF. The DNA for the CDR3 is TGTGCCAGTAGCCGGGCCAACGGAGCAACTAATGAAAAACTGTTTTTT. This sequence joins TRBV19 and TRBJ1-4; D is uncertain. CDR1 is LNHDA, CDR2 SQIVND, per germline (reference sequence). The CDR3 consists of 16 residues. The V end was cut by 6 bases, the J end by 0 bases, with 14 bases between.

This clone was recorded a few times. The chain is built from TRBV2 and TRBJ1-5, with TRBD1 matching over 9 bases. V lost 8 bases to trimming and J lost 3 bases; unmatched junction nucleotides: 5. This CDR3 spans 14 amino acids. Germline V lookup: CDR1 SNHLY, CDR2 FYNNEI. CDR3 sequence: CASLDRGPNQPQHF. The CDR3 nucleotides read TGTGCCAGCCTGGACAGGGGACCCAATCAGCCCCAGCATTTT.

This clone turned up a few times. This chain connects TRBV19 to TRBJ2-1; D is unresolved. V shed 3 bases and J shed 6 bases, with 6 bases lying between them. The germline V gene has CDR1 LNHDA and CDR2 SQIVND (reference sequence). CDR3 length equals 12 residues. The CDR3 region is CASSIGFNEQFF. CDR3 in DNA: TGTGCCAGTAGTATTGGGTTCAATGAGCAGTTCTTC.

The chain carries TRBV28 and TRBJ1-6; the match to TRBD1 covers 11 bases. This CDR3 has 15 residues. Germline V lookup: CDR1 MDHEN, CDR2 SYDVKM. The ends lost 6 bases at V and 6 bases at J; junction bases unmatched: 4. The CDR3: CASSGQGAPNSPLHF. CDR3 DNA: TGTGCCAGCAGCGGACAGGGGGCTCCTAATTCACCCCTCCACTTT.

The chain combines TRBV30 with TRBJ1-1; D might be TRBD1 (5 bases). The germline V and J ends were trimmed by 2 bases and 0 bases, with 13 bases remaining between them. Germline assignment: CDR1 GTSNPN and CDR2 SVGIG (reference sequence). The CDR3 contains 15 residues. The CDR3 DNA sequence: TGTGCCTGGAGTCCAAAAGGACACTTGAACACTGAAGCTTTCTTT. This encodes CAWSPKGHLNTEAFF.

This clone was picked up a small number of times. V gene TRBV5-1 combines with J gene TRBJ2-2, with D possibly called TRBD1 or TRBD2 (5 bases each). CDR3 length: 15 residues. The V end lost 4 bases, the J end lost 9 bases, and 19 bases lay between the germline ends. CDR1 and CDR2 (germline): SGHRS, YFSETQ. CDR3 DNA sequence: TGCGCCAGCAGCCTCGGGTCAATCGGGGCAAGGGAGCTGTTTTTT. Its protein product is CASSLGSIGARELFF.

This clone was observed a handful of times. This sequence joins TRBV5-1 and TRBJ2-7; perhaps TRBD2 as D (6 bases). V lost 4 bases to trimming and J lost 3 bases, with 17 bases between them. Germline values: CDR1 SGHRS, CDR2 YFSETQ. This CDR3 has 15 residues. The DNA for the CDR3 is TGCGCCAGCAGCGCATCTCCCGGGGGTGTCTACGAGCAGTACTTC. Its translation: CASSASPGGVYEQYF.

The CDR3 DNA is TGCGCCAGCAGCTCCGGAGGGGTTGTCTACGAGCAGTACTTC. It yields the protein CASSSGGVVYEQYF. V gene TRBV5-1 combines with J gene TRBJ2-7; D may be TRBD2 (6 bases). The CDR3 is made up of 14 amino acids. Deletions cut 3 bases from V and 3 bases from J, with 13 bases between. Germline V gene lookup returns CDR1 SGHRS and CDR2 YFSETQ. Supplemented by reference TRBV5-1 and TRBJ2-7, the full variable domain reads KAGVTQTPRYLIKTRGQQVTLSCSPISGHRSVSWYQQTPGQGLQFLFEYFSETQRNKGNFPGRFSGRQFSNSRSEMNVSTLELGDSALYLCASSSGGVVYEQYFGPGTRLTVT.

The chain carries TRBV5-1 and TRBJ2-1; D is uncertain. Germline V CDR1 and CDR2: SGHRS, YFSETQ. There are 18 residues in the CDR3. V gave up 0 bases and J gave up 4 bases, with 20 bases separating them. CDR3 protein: CASSLVMWSPLTYNEQFF. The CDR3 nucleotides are TGCGCCAGCAGCTTGGTTATGTGGTCTCCCTTGACTTACAATGAGCAGTTCTTC.

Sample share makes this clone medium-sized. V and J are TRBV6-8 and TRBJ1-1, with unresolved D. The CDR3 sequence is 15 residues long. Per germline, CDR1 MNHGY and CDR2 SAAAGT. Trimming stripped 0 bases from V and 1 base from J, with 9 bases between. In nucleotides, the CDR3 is TGTGCCAGCAGTTACTCACCCGGCCAGAACACTGAAGCTTTCTTT. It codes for CASSYSPGQNTEAFF.

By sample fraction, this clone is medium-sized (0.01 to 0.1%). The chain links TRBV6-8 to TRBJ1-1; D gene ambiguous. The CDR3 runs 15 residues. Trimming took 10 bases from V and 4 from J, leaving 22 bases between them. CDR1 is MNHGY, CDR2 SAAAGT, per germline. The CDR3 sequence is CAIRSVRAKGTEAFF. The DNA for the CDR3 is TGTGCCATCAGGTCGGTCAGAGCAAAGGGCACTGAAGCTTTCTTT.

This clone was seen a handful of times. For the CDR3, the DNA is TGCGCCAGCAGCTTAGGCACCAACTATGGCTACACCTTC. Residues: CASSLGTNYGYTF. The chain joins TRBV23-1 to TRBJ1-2; D gene ambiguous. TRBV23-1 is an ORF; its function is uncertain. This CDR3 has 13 amino acids. Trimming pared 6 bases from V and 2 bases from J, leaving 10 bases between.

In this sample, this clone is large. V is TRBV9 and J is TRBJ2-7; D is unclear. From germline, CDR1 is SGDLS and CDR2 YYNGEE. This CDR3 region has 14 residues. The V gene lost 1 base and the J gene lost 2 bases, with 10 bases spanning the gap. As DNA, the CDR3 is TGTGCCAGCAGCGTATCCGGCAGAGCCTACGAGCAGTACTTC. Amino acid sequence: CASSVSGRAYEQYF.

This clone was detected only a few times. CDR3 amino acids: CASSLTGGELFF. DNA for the CDR3: TGTGCCAGCAGTTTGACAGGCGGGGAGCTGTTTTTT. The rearrangement uses TRBV28 and TRBJ2-2, with D maybe TRBD1 (6 bases). V was clipped by 3 bases and J by 7 bases, with 6 bases between them. The CDR3 consists of 12 residues. Looked up from germline, CDR1 is MDHEN and CDR2 is SYDVKM.

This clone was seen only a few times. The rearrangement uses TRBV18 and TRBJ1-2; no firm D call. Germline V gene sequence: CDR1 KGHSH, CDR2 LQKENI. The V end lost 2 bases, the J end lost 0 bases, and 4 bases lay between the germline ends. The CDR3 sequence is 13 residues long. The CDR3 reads CASSPTANYGYTF. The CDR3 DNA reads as TGTGCCAGCTCACCAACAGCTAACTATGGCTACACCTTC. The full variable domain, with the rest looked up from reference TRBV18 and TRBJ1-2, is NAGVMQNPRHLVRRRGQEARLRCSPMKGHSHVYWYRQLPEEGLKFMVYLQKENIIDESGMPKERFSAEFPKEGPSILRIQQVVRGDSAAYFCASSPTANYGYTFGSGTRLTVV.

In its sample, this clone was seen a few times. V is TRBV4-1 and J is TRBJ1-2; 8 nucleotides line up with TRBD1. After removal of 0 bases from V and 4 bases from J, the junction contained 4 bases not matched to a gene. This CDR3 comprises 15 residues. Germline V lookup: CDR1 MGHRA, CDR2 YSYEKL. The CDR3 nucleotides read TGCGCCAGCAGCCAAGATTGGACAGGGAGCTATGGCTACACCTTC. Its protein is CASSQDWTGSYGYTF.